This T cell receptor (beta chain) originates from a study of blood T cell repertoires in COVID-19. TCRdb keeps only in-frame clones here, not all; method: immunoSEQ multiplex PCR. The sample lists around 250,000 clones; 85% to 90% were seen once. Germline CDR1 and CDR2: LNHDA and SQIVND (reference sequence). The trim removed 4 bases at V and 2 bases at J, leaving 6 bases unmatched. The length of the CDR3 is 15 residues. The sequence derives from a man between 18 and 35 years old who had recovered from COVID-19. The sample comprised PBMCs or T cells enriched from blood (not recorded which). This chain uses TRBV19 with TRBJ2-7; TRBD1 matches 9 bases. CDR3 sequence reads: CASSSRDRDAYEQYF. CDR3 nucleotides: TGTGCCAGTAGTAGCCGGGACAGGGACGCCTACGAGCAGTACTTC.